What follows are 28 T cell receptor beta chains derived from one specimen sequenced in a study of siplizumab effects on memory and regulatory T cells. Sequencing used immunoSEQ multiplex PCR; TCRdb keeps in-frame clones, though not all of them. The sample holds more than 85,000 clones, more than 85% seen once. The sequencing input was CD4+ T cells sorted from blood. The receptors were sampled from a human donor in good health.

This chain uses TRBV2 with TRBJ1-1; no firm D call. CDR1 and CDR2 from the germline V gene are SNHLY and FYNNEI. Trimming left V 7 bases short and J 1 base short, with 16 bases between. This CDR3 comprises 15 residues. The CDR3 sequence: CASTETQVTNTEAFF. In DNA, the CDR3 is TGTGCCAGCACCGAAACACAAGTTACGAACACTGAAGCTTTCTTT.

The rearrangement joins TRBV4-2 to TRBJ1-3; D is unresolved. The V gene lost 1 base and the J gene lost 1 base, with 5 bases spanning the gap. Germline V gene data show CDR1 as LGHNA and CDR2 as YNFKEQ. The CDR3 consists of 14 residues. CDR3 bases: TGTGCCAGCAGCCAAGTGCGGTCTGGAAACACCATATATTTT. Translated: CASSQVRSGNTIYF.

V is TRBV30 and J is TRBJ1-3; unclear D gene. There are 11 residues in the CDR3. The germline gives CDR1 GTSNPN, CDR2 SVGIG (reference sequence). V was clipped by 4 bases and J by 10 bases, with 11 bases between them. For the CDR3, the DNA is TGTGCCTGGACGCGGTCTGTTACCATATATTTT. It encodes CAWTRSVTIYF. Combining the CDR3 with reference TRBV30 and TRBJ1-3 gives the whole variable domain SQTIHQWPATLVQPVGSPLSLECTVEGTSNPNLYWYRQAAGRGLQLLFYSVGIGQISSEVPQNLSASRPQDRQFILSSKKLLLSDSGFYLCAWTRSVTIYFGEGSWLTVV.

The chain combines TRBV14 with TRBJ2-7; unclear D gene. Trimming cost V 4 bases and J 5 bases, with 12 bases left between them. This CDR3 has 13 residues. Germline V gene data show CDR1 as SGHDN and CDR2 as FVKESK. The DNA for the CDR3 is TGTGCCAGCAGCCCGTCTCTAGTCCACGAGCAGTACTTC. It encodes CASSPSLVHEQYF. Using reference TRBV14 and TRBJ2-7 for the parts outside the CDR3, the full variable domain is EAGVTQFPSHSVIEKGQTVTLRCDPISGHDNLYWYRRVMGKEIKFLLHFVKESKQDESGMPNNRFLAERTGGTYSTLKVQPAELEDSGVYFCASSPSLVHEQYFGPGTRLTVT.

V and J are TRBV13 and TRBJ1-6; D gene uncertain. The length of the CDR3 is 13 residues. Trimming took off 0 bases at V and 7 bases at J, with 4 bases between the two ends. Per germline, CDR1 PRHDT and CDR2 FYEKMQ (reference sequence). The CDR3: CASSLGVNSPLHF. In DNA, the CDR3 is TGTGCCAGCAGCTTAGGGGTGAATTCACCCCTCCACTTT.

This chain uses TRBV5-1 with TRBJ1-6; 7 nucleotides agree with TRBD1. The CDR3 covers 16 residues. With V trimmed by 0 bases and J by 9 bases, 9 bases remained unmatched. Per germline, CDR1 SGHRS and CDR2 YFSETQ. CDR3 in amino acids: CASSLDLQGRGSPLHF. The CDR3 DNA is TGCGCCAGCAGCTTGGACTTACAGGGGAGGGGTTCACCCCTCCACTTT. Complete variable domain (other parts from reference TRBV5-1 and TRBJ1-6): KAGVTQTPRYLIKTRGQQVTLSCSPISGHRSVSWYQQTPGQGLQFLFEYFSETQRNKGNFPGRFSGRQFSNSRSEMNVSTLELGDSALYLCASSLDLQGRGSPLHFGNGTRLTVT.

The genes are TRBV5-8 and TRBJ1-1; D not certain. The CDR3 totals 15 residues. Germline loops: CDR1 SGHTS, CDR2 YDEGEE. The ends were cut back, 1 base at V and 1 base at J, with 11 bases in the middle. The CDR3: CASSLWSVQNTEAFF. CDR3 DNA sequence: TGTGCCAGCAGCTTGTGGAGCGTGCAGAACACTGAAGCTTTCTTT.

This chain links TRBV5-4 with TRBJ2-2; 9 bases map to TRBD1. CDR1 SGHNT and CDR2 YYREEE come from the germline V gene (reference sequence). There are 16 residues in the CDR3. The J segment lost 2 bases and the V segment lost 4 bases, leaving 6 bases of the junction unmatched. CDR3 sequence: CASSPYRGRNTGELFF. The CDR3 nucleotides read TGTGCCAGCAGCCCCTACAGGGGGCGCAACACCGGGGAGCTGTTTTTT.

The CDR3 DNA follows: TGTGCCAGCAGTCCTATCCTAGACAGGGGAGGGAACAATGAGCAGTTCTTC. Translated: CASSPILDRGGNNEQFF. The V gene is TRBV27, the J gene TRBJ2-1; a weak D match, TRBD1 (8 bases). The CDR3 has 17 residues. V lost 5 bases and J 5 bases, leaving 22 bases between the germline ends. Germline lookup yields CDR1 MNHEY and CDR2 SMNVEV (reference sequence).

This chain connects TRBV5-5 to TRBJ2-1, with a possible D match to TRBD2 (6 bases). V lost 3 bases to trimming and J lost 5 bases, with 9 bases between them. Germline lookup yields CDR1 SGHKS and CDR2 YYEKEE (reference sequence). The CDR3 is made up of 13 amino acids. The CDR3 bases are TGTGCCAGCAGCTCGTGGGGGGACAATGAGCAGTTCTTC. Translation: CASSSWGDNEQFF.

The CDR3 nucleotides are TGTGCCACCAGCACCATGGACAGGGGCGACGAGCAGTACTTC. Protein product: CATSTMDRGDEQYF. This chain uses TRBV15 with TRBJ2-7; 9 bases align to TRBD1. V lost 4 bases and J lost 5; bases outside the gene matches: 6. Germline CDR1 is LNHNV and CDR2 is YYDKDF (reference sequence). CDR3 size: 14 residues.

The sample holds one count of this clone. This chain joins TRBV7-2 and TRBJ1-1; weak D call: TRBD1 (5 bases). CDR1 SGHTA and CDR2 FQGNSA come from the germline V gene. Trimming removed 0 bases at V and 11 bases at J, with 10 bases between. This CDR3 has 12 residues. The CDR3 sequence is CASSLARGDAFF. CDR3 DNA sequence: TGTGCCAGCAGCTTAGCTCGCGGGGACGCTTTCTTT.

This clone showed up just once. J is TRBJ2-6 and V is TRBV28, with D perhaps TRBD1 (6 bases). The germline V and J ends were trimmed by 4 bases and 2 bases, with 12 bases remaining between them. The germline CDR1 and CDR2 sequences are MDHEN and SYDVKM. CDR3 length: 16 amino acids. CDR3 sequence (DNA): TGTGCCAGCAGTTCGTCAGGGGTCCCTGGGGCCAACGTCCTGACTTTC. Translated: CASSSSGVPGANVLTF.

The genes are TRBV5-1 and TRBJ1-1, with 8 bases identical to TRBD1. The germline V gene has CDR1 SGHRS and CDR2 YFSETQ. The CDR3 is made up of 14 amino acids. The V segment lost 4 bases and the J segment 4 bases; nucleotides outside the gene matches: 6. The DNA of the CDR3 is TGCGCCAGCAGCACCGGACAGGGAAGCACTGAAGCTTTCTTT. Amino acids: CASSTGQGSTEAFF.

A word on this clone: One junction end disagrees with the germline gene, perhaps due to a read error. The chain combines TRBV2 with TRBJ2-5; D call uncertain. The CDR3 consists of 13 residues. Germline CDR1 is SNHLY and CDR2 is FYNNEI. This CDR3 reads CGSQSASQETQYF. In nucleotides, the CDR3 is TGTGGCAGCCAGAGCGCGTCCCAAGAGACCCAGTACTTC.

CDR3 DNA sequence: TGTGCCTGGAGTGCGGGACTAGCGGGACTATCGAACACCGGGGAGCTGTTTTTT. Protein product: CAWSAGLAGLSNTGELFF. This chain uses TRBV30 with TRBJ2-2; 13 positions agree with TRBD2. This CDR3 has 18 residues. The germline gives CDR1 GTSNPN, CDR2 SVGIG (reference sequence). J lost 0 bases, V lost 1 base, and 5 bases had no gene match.

The chain couples TRBV4-1 to TRBJ1-2; 8 bases agree with TRBD1. Germline trimming cut 1 base from V and 8 bases from J; bases unmatched to any gene: 12. The germline V gene encodes CDR1 MGHRA and CDR2 YSYEKL. This CDR3 spans 16 amino acids. In DNA form, the CDR3 reads TGCGCCAGCAGCCAAGGTCAGCCGGACAGGGACGGCGGCTACACCTTC. Protein product: CASSQGQPDRDGGYTF.

V is TRBV27 and J is TRBJ2-7, with 8 positions matching TRBD2. V dropped 6 bases and J dropped 3; count of bases not matched to a gene: 19. Looked up from germline, CDR1 is MNHEY and CDR2 is SMNVEV (reference sequence). The CDR3 is 18 residues long. CDR3 nucleotides: TGTGCCAGCAGCCCAGCTGGCGGGGGGCAAGGACATGGCTACGAGCAGTACTTC. The encoded protein is CASSPAGGGQGHGYEQYF.

The chain carries TRBV19 and TRBJ2-5; 7 bases are a match to TRBD1. Germline V gene data show CDR1 as LNHDA and CDR2 as SQIVND (reference sequence). V lost 3 bases and J lost 5; bases outside the gene matches: 3. This CDR3 contains 13 residues. As DNA, the CDR3 is TGTGCCAGTAGTATGACAGGGAGCGAGACCCAGTACTTC. This gives the protein CASSMTGSETQYF. Drawing the rest from reference TRBV19 and TRBJ2-5, the complete variable domain is DGGITQSPKYLFRKEGQNVTLSCEQNLNHDAMYWYRQDPGQGLRLIYYSQIVNDFQKGDIAEGYSVSREKKESFPLTVTSAQKNPTAFYLCASSMTGSETQYFGPGTRLLVL.

The rearrangement uses TRBV5-1 and TRBJ2-2; D perhaps matches TRBD1 (6 bases). The CDR3 extends over 15 amino acids. V was shortened by 6 bases and J by 4 bases, with 16 bases between the two germline ends. Germline lookup yields CDR1 SGHRS and CDR2 YFSETQ. The CDR3 is CASKALGGGTGELFF. Written as DNA, the CDR3 is TGCGCCAGCAAAGCCCTTGGGGGCGGCACCGGGGAGCTGTTTTTT.

The J gene is TRBJ1-2, the V gene TRBV9; 7 positions match TRBD1. CDR1 is SGDLS and CDR2 is YYNGEE in the germline V gene. V was clipped by 4 bases and J by 4 bases; unmatched bases: 10. This CDR3 has 15 residues. CDR3 DNA: TGTGCCAGCAGCCCGTTCAGGGGGGTAGGCTATGGCTACACCTTC. Protein sequence: CASSPFRGVGYGYTF.

The chain links TRBV30 to TRBJ1-6; maybe TRBD1 (6 bases). Deletions cut 7 bases from V and 7 bases from J, with 20 bases between. The CDR3 is 15 amino acids. Germline CDR1 is GTSNPN and CDR2 is SVGIG (reference sequence). The CDR3 reads CASRGGSLGNSPLHF. The CDR3 DNA sequence: TGTGCCTCGAGGGGGGGGTCCCTTGGGAATTCACCCCTCCACTTT.

V and J are TRBV6-5 and TRBJ1-1, with 9 bases fitting TRBD1. V trimming: 8 bases; J trimming: 5 bases; junction bases outside the gene matches: 9. The CDR3 length is 14 residues. Germline assignment: CDR1 MNHEY and CDR2 SVGAGI. This CDR3 reads CASHKTGGMTEAFF. Written as DNA, the CDR3 is TGTGCCAGCCATAAGACAGGGGGGATGACTGAAGCTTTCTTT.

The chain joins TRBV7-8 to TRBJ1-4; 9 bases map to TRBD1. Germline CDR1 SGHVS, CDR2 FQNEAQ. There are 15 residues in the CDR3. The junction had 3 bases not matched to a gene; V was cut back by 2 bases and J by 5 bases. The CDR3 DNA follows: TGTGCCAGCAGCTTATCGGGGACAGGGAATGAAAAACTGTTTTTT. Protein sequence: CASSLSGTGNEKLFF. Complete variable domain (other parts from reference TRBV7-8 and TRBJ1-4): GAGVSQSPRYKVAKRGQDVALRCDPISGHVSLFWYQQALGQGPEFLTYFQNEAQLDKSGLPSDRFFAERPEGSVSTLKIQRTQQEDSAVYLCASSLSGTGNEKLFFGSGTQLSVL.

The CDR3 region is CASSERHWGSLSGNTIYF. The CDR3 DNA reads as TGTGCCAGCAGTGAAAGGCACTGGGGCTCTCTCTCTGGAAACACCATATATTTT. The rearrangement links TRBV6-1 to TRBJ1-3; D is perhaps TRBD1 (5 bases). Germline loops: CDR1 MNHNS, CDR2 SASEGT. V was clipped by 2 bases and J by 0 bases, with 17 bases between them. The CDR3 has 18 amino acids.

The V and J genes are TRBV19 and TRBJ1-2; possibly TRBD1 for D (6 bases). The ends were cut back, 2 bases at V and 6 bases at J, with 13 bases in the middle. CDR1 is LNHDA and CDR2 is SQIVND in the germline V gene (reference sequence). The CDR3 sequence is 14 residues long. Here the CDR3 reads CASSITYRDDGYTF. DNA of the CDR3: TGTGCCAGTAGTATAACTTACAGGGACGATGGCTACACCTTC.

V is TRBV5-1 and J is TRBJ2-3; D may be TRBD1 (5 bases). The CDR3 covers 13 residues. From germline, CDR1 is SGHRS and CDR2 YFSETQ. V was clipped by 2 bases and J by 2 bases, with 6 bases between them. The CDR3 nucleotides are TGCGCCAGCAGCTTAGGGGCCACAGATACGCAGTATTTT. Translated: CASSLGATDTQYF.

The V gene is TRBV30, the J gene TRBJ1-5; 7 bases map to TRBD1. Germline V gene data show CDR1 as GTSNPN and CDR2 as SVGIG (reference sequence). The CDR3 runs 14 residues. The V segment lost 0 bases and the J segment 4 bases; nucleotides outside the gene matches: 3. As DNA, the CDR3 is TGTGCCTGGAGTGTGGGCAGGGGGAATCAGCCCCAGCATTTT. Amino acids: CAWSVGRGNQPQHF.